The 29 T cell receptor beta chains below come from one sample, sequenced in a study of T cells in Graves' hyperthyroidism and ophthalmopathy. Regions amplified from RNA transcripts were the TCR beta CDR3 regions. HTBI primers drove first-round RT-PCR of the TCR CDR3. TCRdb re-called the multiplex PCR reads with MiXCR, one entry per CDR3 protein. The sample includes 700,000 or so distinct CDR3 sequences, over 15% of them seen just once. Sequencing input: blood. The receptors here all came from a man between 18 and 29 years old with Graves' hyperthyroidism.

This clonotype was counted a few times. The CDR3 coding sequence is TGTGCCAGTAGTATATTGGACAGAGACGAGACCCAGTACTTC. As protein: CASSILDRDETQYF. The V and J genes are TRBV19 and TRBJ2-5, with D possibly matching TRBD1 (6 bases). The V gene's germline CDR1 is LNHDA and CDR2 SQIVND (reference sequence). There are 14 residues in the CDR3. Between the trimmed V and J ends, which lost 2 bases and 5 bases, there was a span of 12 bases.

The chain recombines TRBV4-1 with TRBJ2-7; D is unresolved. The CDR3 has 13 residues. Trimming took 1 base from V and 6 from J, leaving 10 bases between them. Germline loops: CDR1 MGHRA, CDR2 YSYEKL. The CDR3 region is CASSQVGSREQYF. CDR3 in DNA: TGCGCCAGCAGCCAAGTTGGCTCCCGCGAGCAGTACTTC.

As for this clonotype: A junction end diverges from the germline sequence, so it may reflect a read error. The J gene is TRBJ2-5, the V gene TRBV7-9; no definite D call. Germline V gives CDR1 SEHNR, CDR2 FQNEAQ (reference sequence). This CDR3 is 15 amino acids long. CDR3 sequence: CASSLDSGRQETQCF. The CDR3 DNA follows: TGTGCCAGCAGCTTAGACTCTGGGCGACAAGAGACCCAGTGCTTC.

This clonotype was picked up a small number of times. The gene calls are TRBV28 and TRBJ1-1; D unresolved. CDR3 length: 15 residues. The V gene's germline CDR1 is MDHEN and CDR2 SYDVKM. Trimming removed 8 bases at V and 4 bases at J, with 20 bases between. CDR3 residues: CASSSRAYPGTEAFF. The CDR3 bases are TGTGCCAGCTCGTCGCGGGCGTACCCTGGCACTGAAGCTTTCTTT.

Only a few counts were recorded for this clonotype. This sequence joins TRBV15 and TRBJ2-2; D not certain. V was cut by 0 bases and J by 1 base, with 6 bases left in between. This CDR3 has 15 amino acids. In germline, CDR1 is LNHNV, CDR2 YYDKDF (reference sequence). The CDR3 loop reads CATSRDRQNTGELFF. CDR3 in DNA: TGTGCCACCAGCAGAGATCGGCAGAACACCGGGGAGCTGTTTTTT. Complete variable domain (other parts from reference TRBV15 and TRBJ2-2): DAMVIQNPRYQVTQFGKPVTLSCSQTLNHNVMYWYQQKSSQAPKLLFHYYDKDFNNEADTPDNFQSRRPNTSFCFLDIRSPGLGDTAMYLCATSRDRQNTGELFFGEGSRLTVL.

The V and J genes are TRBV4-2 and TRBJ2-1; no reliable D call. Trimming cost V 10 bases and J 5 bases, with 12 bases left between them. Germline values: CDR1 LGHNA, CDR2 YNFKEQ. CDR3 length: 12 amino acids. The DNA of the CDR3 is TGTGCCACCCCCATCAGGAACAATGAGCAGTTCTTC. This sequence encodes CATPIRNNEQFF.

The chain joins TRBV29-1 to TRBJ2-7; a possible D gene is TRBD2 (6 bases). The CDR3 length is 16 residues. Between the trimmed V and J ends, which lost 0 bases and 7 bases, there was a span of 22 bases. The germline V gene has CDR1 SQVTM and CDR2 ANQGSEA. The CDR3, as DNA: TGCAGCGTTGAAGAGGCAACTAGAGGTGCCGCGGGGGAGCAGTACTTC. The encoded protein is CSVEEATRGAAGEQYF.

This sequence joins TRBV6-1 and TRBJ2-6; 10 nucleotides match TRBD1. The CDR3 runs 18 residues. V shed 2 bases and J 0 bases; nucleotides not matched to a gene: 4. Germline CDR1 MNHNS, CDR2 SASEGT. Here the CDR3 DNA reads TGTGCCAGCAGTGAAACCGGGACAGGGGTCTCTGGGGCCAACGTCCTGACTTTC. Its translation is CASSETGTGVSGANVLTF.

This rearrangement joins TRBV5-1 to TRBJ2-1, with D unresolved. Per germline, CDR1 SGHRS and CDR2 YFSETQ. V lost 2 bases to trimming and J lost 4 bases, with 16 bases between them. The CDR3 is 16 residues long. CDR3 amino acids: CASSLLQNRLYNEQFF. In DNA form, the CDR3 reads TGCGCCAGCAGCTTACTACAGAATAGATTGTACAATGAGCAGTTCTTC. The full variable domain, with the rest looked up from reference TRBV5-1 and TRBJ2-1, is KAGVTQTPRYLIKTRGQQVTLSCSPISGHRSVSWYQQTPGQGLQFLFEYFSETQRNKGNFPGRFSGRQFSNSRSEMNVSTLELGDSALYLCASSLLQNRLYNEQFFGPGTRLTVL.

This clonotype has just a few counts. Just one base apart from a much larger clone, this may be a read error. The chain has TRBV27 and TRBJ1-2; TRBD1 matches at 8 bases. CDR1 is MNHEY, CDR2 SMNVEV, per germline (reference sequence). The ends lost 4 bases at V and 2 bases at J; junction bases unmatched: 3. The CDR3 has 14 amino acids. CDR3 DNA: TGTGCCAGCAGTTCCCGGGACAGGAACTATGGCTACACCTTC. Protein: CASSSRDRNYGYTF.

At least ten counts were recorded for this clonotype. The chain's CDR3 is CASSPAGGPGNEQFF. For the CDR3, the DNA is TGTGCCAGCAGCCCAGCGGGAGGGCCGGGAAATGAGCAGTTCTTC. The chain joins TRBV7-9 to TRBJ2-1; TRBD2 agrees at 10 bases. From germline, CDR1 is SEHNR and CDR2 FQNEAQ (reference sequence). V shed 5 bases and J 7 bases; nucleotides not matched to a gene: 8. There are 15 residues in the CDR3.

This clonotype showed up just a few times. The CDR3 bases are TGTGCCAGCAGTGAACCGGCGAGGGGTGGCGGCTATGGCTACACCTTC. It yields the protein CASSEPARGGGYGYTF. The chain combines TRBV25-1 with TRBJ1-2, with D possibly TRBD1 on 5 matching bases. CDR3 length: 16 amino acids. The germline V gene encodes CDR1 MGHDK and CDR2 SYGVNS. Trimming removed 2 bases from V and 4 bases from J, with 17 bases in between.

This clonotype has at least ten counts. V gene TRBV24-1 combines with J gene TRBJ2-7; 8 positions agree with TRBD1. In germline, CDR1 is KGHDR, CDR2 SFDVKD. This CDR3 has 13 amino acids. J was trimmed by 5 bases and V by 4 bases; bases with no gene match: 3. CDR3 sequence: CATSDPGQDEQYF. In DNA form, the CDR3 reads TGTGCCACCAGTGACCCGGGACAGGACGAGCAGTACTTC.

V gene TRBV2 combines with J gene TRBJ1-2, with a weak D call TRBD1 (5 bases). CDR3 length: 13 amino acids. Germline CDR1 is SNHLY and CDR2 is FYNNEI. Trimming took off 3 bases at V and 7 bases at J, with 12 bases between the two ends. The CDR3 nucleotides read TGTGCCAGCAGTGATAGGGGCAGGGTTGGCTACACCTTC. As protein: CASSDRGRVGYTF.

A few counts support this clonotype. The chain recombines TRBV7-9 with TRBJ2-7; D is possibly TRBD2 (5 bases). Trimming removed 6 bases from V and 4 bases from J, with 10 bases in between. CDR3 length equals 12 residues. Germline V gene sequence: CDR1 SEHNR, CDR2 FQNEAQ (reference sequence). The CDR3 DNA is TGTGCCAGCAGGGGAGAATTATACGAGCAGTACTTC. The encoded protein is CASRGELYEQYF.

The CDR3 is CASTFGETQYF. In nucleotides, the CDR3 is TGTGCCAGCACCTTTGGAGAGACCCAGTACTTC. This chain links TRBV27 with TRBJ2-5; D unresolved. CDR1 is MNHEY, CDR2 SMNVEV, per germline (reference sequence). This CDR3 is built from 11 residues. V was trimmed by 7 bases and J by 4 bases, leaving 7 bases between them.

The chain is built from TRBV27 and TRBJ1-5; D perhaps matches TRBD1 (5 bases). Germline CDR1 is MNHEY and CDR2 is SMNVEV (reference sequence). V dropped 2 bases and J dropped 2 bases, with 10 bases sitting between them. The CDR3 length is 15 residues. Here the CDR3 DNA reads TGTGCCAGCAGTTTAGGGGACGGCCGCAATCAGCCCCAGCATTTT. Translating it yields CASSLGDGRNQPQHF.

The V call is TRBV29-1, the J call TRBJ1-4, with unresolved D. Germline V CDR1 and CDR2: SQVTM, ANQGSEA. V lost 6 bases to trimming and J lost 7 bases, with 18 bases between them. The CDR3 runs to 14 residues. The CDR3 reads CSVGESSLSEKLFF. The DNA of the CDR3 is TGCAGCGTCGGGGAAAGTTCTCTTAGTGAAAAACTGTTTTTT.

In this sample, this clonotype turned up many times. The chain carries TRBV20-1 and TRBJ2-1; D possibly matches TRBD1 or TRBD2 (5 bases each). The CDR3 has 13 amino acids. The germline V gene has CDR1 DFQATT and CDR2 SNEGSKA (reference sequence). The V and J ends lost 5 bases and 8 bases respectively, with 16 bases between them. The CDR3 coding sequence is TGCAGTGCTTTAGCTGGGGGTTTCCATGAGCAGTTCTTC. Its translation is CSALAGGFHEQFF.

This clonotype was seen ten or more times. The chain joins TRBV2 to TRBJ2-5, with TRBD1 matching over 9 bases. The germline gives CDR1 SNHLY, CDR2 FYNNEI. V dropped 5 bases and J dropped 1; count of bases not matched to a gene: 8. The CDR3 is 16 amino acids. In DNA, the CDR3 is TGTGCCAGCAGTTCCACGTCGACAGGGGGCCAAGAGACCCAGTACTTC. Protein product: CASSSTSTGGQETQYF.

V usage is TRBV28 and J usage is TRBJ1-4; TRBD1 aligns across 9 bases. With V trimmed by 1 base and J by 15 bases, 12 bases remained unmatched. Germline values: CDR1 MDHEN, CDR2 SYDVKM. There are 15 residues in the CDR3. The CDR3, as DNA: TGTGCCAGCAGTTTATTGGGACAGGGAGGGGGTAGGGTGTTTTTT. This encodes CASSLLGQGGGRVFF. Full variable domain (missing parts from reference TRBV28 and TRBJ1-4): DVKVTQSSRYLVKRTGEKVFLECVQDMDHENMFWYRQDPGLGLRLIYFSYDVKMKEKGDIPEGYSVSREKKERFSLILESASTNQTSMYLCASSLLGQGGGRVFFGSGTQLSVL.

This clonotype was seen a few times. V usage is TRBV19 and J usage is TRBJ1-2, with D unclear. The V gene's germline CDR1 is LNHDA and CDR2 SQIVND (reference sequence). This CDR3 region has 13 residues. V dropped 4 bases and J dropped 3 bases, with 9 bases sitting between them. The DNA of the CDR3 is TGTGCCAGTAGTACCAGGAACTACTATGGCTACACCTTC. Translation gives CASSTRNYYGYTF.

The V call is TRBV27, the J call TRBJ1-2, with no clear D. CDR1 is MNHEY and CDR2 is SMNVEV in the germline V gene (reference sequence). The CDR3 runs to 13 residues. Deletions cut 3 bases from V and 5 bases from J, with 10 bases between. The CDR3 loop is CASSFSSTYGYTF. CDR3 in DNA: TGTGCCAGCAGTTTTTCGTCAACTTATGGCTACACCTTC.

This clonotype showed up many times. The rearrangement links TRBV30 to TRBJ2-7; D is undetermined. Per the germline V gene, CDR1 is GTSNPN and CDR2 is SVGIG (reference sequence). V was clipped by 0 bases and J by 0 bases, with 9 bases between them. This CDR3 comprises 14 residues. CDR3 sequence (DNA): TGTGCCTGGAGTGTCTCCGACGGCTCCTACGAGCAGTACTTC. This sequence encodes CAWSVSDGSYEQYF.

This chain links TRBV15 with TRBJ2-7; 10 positions agree with TRBD2. CDR1 is LNHNV, CDR2 YYDKDF, per germline (reference sequence). This CDR3 has 17 amino acids. Unmatched junction bases numbered 11, after V lost 1 base and J lost 5 bases. In DNA, the CDR3 is TGTGCCACCAGCAGAGGGGAACTGGGACTAGCGACGGACGAGCAGTACTTC. Translated: CATSRGELGLATDEQYF. The full variable domain, with the rest looked up from reference TRBV15 and TRBJ2-7, is DAMVIQNPRYQVTQFGKPVTLSCSQTLNHNVMYWYQQKSSQAPKLLFHYYDKDFNNEADTPDNFQSRRPNTSFCFLDIRSPGLGDTAMYLCATSRGELGLATDEQYFGPGTRLTVT.

The table lists this clonotype with many counts. This chain links TRBV12-3 or TRBV12-4 with TRBJ2-3; D gene ambiguous. Deletions cut 1 base from V and 3 bases from J, with 5 bases between. CDR3 length: 13 residues. The CDR3 DNA follows: TGTGCCAGCAGTTTAGTTGCGACAGATACGCAGTATTTT. Protein: CASSLVATDTQYF.

The rearrangement links TRBV7-9 to TRBJ2-1; D may match TRBD1 or TRBD2 (7 bases each). Germline V gene data show CDR1 as SEHNR and CDR2 as FQNEAQ (reference sequence). The CDR3 consists of 18 residues. Trimming removed 1 base from V and 4 bases from J, with 20 bases in between. The chain's CDR3 is CASSLGGSARGGYNEQFF. The CDR3 DNA reads TGTGCCAGCAGCTTAGGAGGTAGTGCCAGGGGGGGTTACAATGAGCAGTTCTTC.

The J gene is TRBJ2-1, the V gene TRBV19; 15 bases match TRBD2. Germline values: CDR1 LNHDA, CDR2 SQIVND (reference sequence). This CDR3 has 18 residues. The V gene end was trimmed by 1 base and the J gene end by 2 bases; junction bases not matched to a gene: 3. The CDR3 bases are TGTGCCAGTAGTATAGTTGGGACTAGCGGGGGGACCTACAATGAGCAGTTCTTC. This encodes CASSIVGTSGGTYNEQFF. The whole variable domain, filled in from reference TRBV19 and TRBJ2-1, reads DGGITQSPKYLFRKEGQNVTLSCEQNLNHDAMYWYRQDPGQGLRLIYYSQIVNDFQKGDIAEGYSVSREKKESFPLTVTSAQKNPTAFYLCASSIVGTSGGTYNEQFFGPGTRLTVL.

This chain connects TRBV19 to TRBJ2-5; unclear D gene. The CDR3 runs 13 residues. Trimming took 5 bases from V and 2 from J, leaving 9 bases between them. The germline V gene has CDR1 LNHDA and CDR2 SQIVND (reference sequence). CDR3 loop: CASSSSSQETQYF. The CDR3 DNA reads TGTGCCAGTAGTTCCAGCTCTCAAGAGACCCAGTACTTC.